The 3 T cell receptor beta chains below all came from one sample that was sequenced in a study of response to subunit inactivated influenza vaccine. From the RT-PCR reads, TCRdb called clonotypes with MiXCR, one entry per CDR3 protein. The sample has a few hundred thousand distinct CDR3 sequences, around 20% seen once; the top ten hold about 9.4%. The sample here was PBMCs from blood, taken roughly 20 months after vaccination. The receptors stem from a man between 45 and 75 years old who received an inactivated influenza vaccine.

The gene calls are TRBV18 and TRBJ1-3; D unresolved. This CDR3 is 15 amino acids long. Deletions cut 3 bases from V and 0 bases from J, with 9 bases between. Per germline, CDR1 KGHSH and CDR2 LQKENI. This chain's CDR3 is CASSPDVFSGNTIYF. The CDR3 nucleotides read TGTGCCAGCTCACCGGACGTCTTCTCTGGAAACACCATATATTTT.

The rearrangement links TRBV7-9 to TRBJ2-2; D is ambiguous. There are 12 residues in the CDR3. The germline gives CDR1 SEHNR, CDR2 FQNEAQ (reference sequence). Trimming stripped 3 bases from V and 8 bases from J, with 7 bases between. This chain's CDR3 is CASSFGHGELFF. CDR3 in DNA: TGTGCCAGCAGCTTTGGGCATGGGGAGCTGTTTTTT.

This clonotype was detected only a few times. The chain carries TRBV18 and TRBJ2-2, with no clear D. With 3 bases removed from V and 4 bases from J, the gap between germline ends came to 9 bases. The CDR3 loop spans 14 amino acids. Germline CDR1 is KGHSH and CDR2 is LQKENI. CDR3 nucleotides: TGTGCCAGCTCACCGTCCACAATCACCGGGGAGCTGTTTTTT. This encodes CASSPSTITGELFF.